A selection of T cell receptor beta chains follows, all from one sample in a study of a mutant IDH1 vaccine in newly diagnosed glioma. The data were produced by immunoSEQ multiplex PCR, yet TCRdb's version contains in-frame clones alone and is incomplete. This table holds tens of thousands of clones, 60% to 75% found once. These receptors have no identified antigens. The input for sequencing was PBMCs, taken from a glioma patient whose treatment included an IDH1 peptide vaccine. The receptors shown here come from a man aged 35-49 years with glioma. Both conserved end residues are part of each CDR3. Each record gives: CDR3 DNA, CDR3 protein, V gene, J gene, D gene, clone size. A D gene is named only where the DNA matches it firmly. Clone size appears in some rows only: once, few, many, or a class for an expanded clone.

DNA: TGTGCCAGCAGCTTGGGCCTCGGAGGATACACCGGGGAGCTGTTTTTT
CDR3: CASSLGLGGYTGELFF
V: TRBV5-6
J: TRBJ2-2
D: NA
size: NA

DNA: TGCGCCAGCAGCTTGGGACTAGCGGGAGGACTTGGAGAGACCCAGTACTTC
CDR3: CASSLGLAGGLGETQYF
V: TRBV5-1
J: TRBJ2-5
D: TRBD2
size: NA

DNA: TGTGCCAGCAGCTTATTGGGCCCTGGGACTGAAGCTTTCTTT
CDR3: CASSLLGPGTEAFF
V: TRBV7-9
J: TRBJ1-1
D: NA
size: once

DNA: TGCGCCAGCAGCTTGGATGACGGGGGCGATGAGCAGTTCTTC
CDR3: CASSLDDGGDEQFF
V: TRBV5-1
J: TRBJ2-1
D: NA
size: NA

DNA: TGTGCCAGCAGTTTAGCGGGGGGAGCTCCGACTGAAGCTTTCTTT
CDR3: CASSLAGGAPTEAFF
V: TRBV28
J: TRBJ1-1
D: NA
size: NA

DNA: TGCGCCAGCAGCCCTGACCGGGGGCAAAGTGGCTACACCTTC
CDR3: CASSPDRGQSGYTF
V: TRBV5-1
J: TRBJ1-2
D: NA
size: NA

DNA: TGTGCCAGCAGCTTAGCCGGTGGACTAGTCGGGAATGAGCAGTTCTTC
CDR3: CASSLAGGLVGNEQFF
V: TRBV7-9
J: TRBJ2-1
D: TRBD2
size: NA

DNA: TGCGCCAGCAGCTTGGCCGGTAGGCCAGATACGCAGTATTTT
CDR3: CASSLAGRPDTQYF
V: TRBV5-1
J: TRBJ2-3
D: NA
size: NA

DNA: TGCGCCAGCAGCCCAGGACAGGGGGCCGTAGATACGCAGTATTTT
CDR3: CASSPGQGAVDTQYF
V: TRBV5-1
J: TRBJ2-3
D: TRBD1
size: NA

DNA: TGTGCCAGCTCACCATCTAACTCGGGGAGCGGGGAGCTGTTTTTT
CDR3: CASSPSNSGSGELFF
V: TRBV18
J: TRBJ2-2
D: NA
size: few

DNA: TGTGCCAGTAGTAGAGGGGGTAATATGAACACTGAAGCTTTCTTT
CDR3: CASSRGGNMNTEAFF
V: TRBV19
J: TRBJ1-1
D: NA
size: NA

DNA: TGTGCCAGCAGCTTGAGGGGACTCCCCCAAGAGACCCAGTACTTC
CDR3: CASSLRGLPQETQYF
V: TRBV7-9
J: TRBJ2-5
D: NA
size: NA

DNA: TGTGCCAGCAGTTTATCGCAGGGCGTATTTGAAAAACTGTTTTTT
CDR3: CASSLSQGVFEKLFF
V: TRBV27
J: TRBJ1-4
D: NA
size: NA

DNA: TGTGCCAGTAGGACGACTAGCACAGATACGCAGTATTTT
CDR3: CASRTTSTDTQYF
V: TRBV19
J: TRBJ2-3
D: NA
size: NA

DNA: TGTGCCACCCTAGACAGGGGAGGGCAGCCCCAGCATTTT
CDR3: CATLDRGGQPQHF
V: TRBV6-1
J: TRBJ1-5
D: TRBD1
size: NA

DNA: TGTGCCAGCAGTTACGTTGGGTTTACTGAAGCTTTCTTT
CDR3: CASSYVGFTEAFF
V: TRBV6-5
J: TRBJ1-1
D: NA
size: NA

DNA: TGTGCCAGCAGTTACGGACAGGGGTTCGACACCATATATTTT
CDR3: CASSYGQGFDTIYF
V: TRBV6-5
J: TRBJ1-3
D: TRBD1
size: NA

DNA: TGTGCCAGCAGCGACAGGGTGCGGCACGAGCAGTACTTC
CDR3: CASSDRVRHEQYF
V: TRBV14
J: TRBJ2-7
D: TRBD1
size: NA

DNA: TGCGCCAGCAGCCATGCTTACCGCTTAGGGGCGGCTGGAAACACCATATATTTT
CDR3: CASSHAYRLGAAGNTIYF
V: TRBV4-1
J: TRBJ1-3
D: NA
size: few

DNA: TGTGCCAGCAGTGAACTAGTCGGGTACGAGCAGTACTTC
CDR3: CASSELVGYEQYF
V: TRBV2
J: TRBJ2-7
D: NA
size: NA

DNA: TGTGCCAGCCGTTTACATCAAAACACCGGGGAGCTGTTTTTT
CDR3: CASRLHQNTGELFF
V: TRBV2
J: TRBJ2-2
D: NA
size: once

DNA: TGCGCCAGCAGCTTGGGGCAGGGAGGAGGGAGCGAGCAGTACTTC
CDR3: CASSLGQGGGSEQYF
V: TRBV5-1
J: TRBJ2-7
D: NA
size: NA

DNA: TGCGCCAGCAGTATGGACAGGGGGAGCTCCTACAATGAGCAGTTCTTC
CDR3: CASSMDRGSSYNEQFF
V: TRBV5-1
J: TRBJ2-1
D: TRBD1
size: NA

DNA: TGTGCCAGCAGCCATGACAGGGTGCCCCCCTACGAGCAGTACTTC
CDR3: CASSHDRVPPYEQYF
V: TRBV14
J: TRBJ2-7
D: TRBD1
size: NA